This entry lists 19 T cell receptor beta chains sequenced from one sample in a study of T cell responses to AZD1222 COVID-19 vaccine. Produced via immunoSEQ multiplex PCR; TCRdb's table is partial and in-frame only. The table shows 89,000 or so clones, with approximately 86% occurring only once. Here the sequenced sample was peripheral blood, taken on day 0 of AZD1222 vaccination. The receptors originated from an adult in good health.

The chain links TRBV5-1 to TRBJ2-1; 11 positions agree with TRBD2. The junction had 3 bases not matched to a gene; V was cut back by 2 bases and J by 8 bases. Germline assignment: CDR1 SGHRS and CDR2 YFSETQ. This CDR3 has 14 residues. The CDR3 DNA sequence: TGCGCCAGCAGCTTAACTAGCGGGAGCCATGAGCAGTTCTTC. This codes for CASSLTSGSHEQFF.

The chain couples TRBV19 to TRBJ1-4, with D maybe TRBD1 (6 bases). CDR1 LNHDA and CDR2 SQIVND come from the germline V gene (reference sequence). Deletions cut 7 bases from V and 8 bases from J, with 17 bases between. This CDR3 contains 14 residues. The CDR3 nucleotides are TGTGCCAGTACCTTAAACAGGGCAGACGAAAAACTGTTTTTT. Its protein is CASTLNRADEKLFF. Full variable domain (outside the CDR3, taken from reference TRBV19 and TRBJ1-4): DGGITQSPKYLFRKEGQNVTLSCEQNLNHDAMYWYRQDPGQGLRLIYYSQIVNDFQKGDIAEGYSVSREKKESFPLTVTSAQKNPTAFYLCASTLNRADEKLFFGSGTQLSVL.

This chain uses TRBV19 with TRBJ1-2; D ambiguous. The CDR3 is made up of 14 amino acids. V lost 1 base, J lost 2 bases, and 8 bases lay in between. The germline CDR1 and CDR2 sequences are LNHDA and SQIVND (reference sequence). In nucleotides, the CDR3 is TGTGCCAGTAGTATAGTGCGGGCGAACTATGGCTACACCTTC. It specifies CASSIVRANYGYTF. The variable domain in full, with the rest retrieved from reference TRBV19 and TRBJ1-2, is DGGITQSPKYLFRKEGQNVTLSCEQNLNHDAMYWYRQDPGQGLRLIYYSQIVNDFQKGDIAEGYSVSREKKESFPLTVTSAQKNPTAFYLCASSIVRANYGYTFGSGTRLTVV.

The chain is built from TRBV5-8 and TRBJ1-3; a weak D match, TRBD1 (6 bases). Germline lookup yields CDR1 SGHTS and CDR2 YDEGEE. V lost 4 bases and J 0 bases, leaving 20 bases between the germline ends. This CDR3 spans 18 amino acids. CDR3 amino acids: CASSIWGGGGFSGNTIYF. The CDR3 DNA is TGTGCCAGCAGCATCTGGGGAGGGGGAGGCTTCTCTGGAAACACCATATATTTT.

This clone was recorded a few times. The chain links TRBV2 to TRBJ2-5; D not certain. The V end was cut by 5 bases, the J end by 5 bases, with 3 bases between. CDR3 length: 10 residues. The germline V gene encodes CDR1 SNHLY and CDR2 FYNNEI. The CDR3 reads CASSLETQYF. CDR3 nucleotides: TGTGCCAGCAGTCTGGAGACCCAGTACTTC.

This CDR3 reads CASSDRGLNTGELFF. Here the CDR3 DNA reads TGTGCCAGTAGTGACAGGGGGCTGAACACCGGGGAGCTGTTTTTT. The V gene is TRBV19, the J gene TRBJ2-2; 10 bases align to TRBD1. CDR1 LNHDA and CDR2 SQIVND come from the germline V gene (reference sequence). Trimming cost V 5 bases and J 1 base; bases outside gene matches: 1. There are 15 residues in the CDR3.

Only one count was recorded for this clone. J is TRBJ2-1 and V is TRBV9; 12 bases map to TRBD2. Germline V gene data show CDR1 as SGDLS and CDR2 as YYNGEE. V gave up 0 bases and J gave up 6 bases; unmatched junction bases: 1. This CDR3 has 15 amino acids. In nucleotides, the CDR3 is TGTGCCAGCAGCGTAGGGGGACTAGCGGGCAATGAGCAGTTCTTC. Encoded protein: CASSVGGLAGNEQFF.

V gene TRBV5-1 combines with J gene TRBJ2-2; D tentatively reads TRBD1 or TRBD2 (5 bases each). The CDR3 covers 15 residues. The germline V gene has CDR1 SGHRS and CDR2 YFSETQ. V was clipped by 2 bases and J by 6 bases, with 14 bases between them. For the CDR3, the DNA is TGCGCCAGCAGCTTTTTCAGGGTCGGGGCCGGGGAGCTGTTTTTT. Translating it yields CASSFFRVGAGELFF.

A few counts support this clone. The rearrangement joins TRBV12-3 or TRBV12-4 to TRBJ1-1, with 7 bases aligning to TRBD1. This CDR3 is built from 13 residues. J gave up 1 base and V 7 bases, and 3 bases lay outside the gene matches. The DNA of the CDR3 is TGTGCCAGCACCAGGACAGGGAACACTGAAGCTTTCTTT. Protein: CASTRTGNTEAFF.

This clone was seen once. V usage is TRBV4-2 and J usage is TRBJ1-3; D remains unclear. This CDR3 is built from 16 residues. CDR1 is LGHNA and CDR2 is YNFKEQ in the germline V gene. Between the trimmed V and J ends, which lost 1 base and 0 bases, there was a span of 10 bases. The CDR3, as DNA: TGTGCCAGCAGCCAAGTTCAATCAGACTCTGGAAACACCATATATTTT. Its translation: CASSQVQSDSGNTIYF.

This chain connects TRBV7-8 to TRBJ2-3, with 9 bases fitting TRBD2. The CDR3 spans 16 residues. In germline, CDR1 is SGHVS, CDR2 FQNEAQ. V dropped 2 bases and J dropped 9; count of bases not matched to a gene: 12. The CDR3 nucleotides read TGTGCCAGCAGCTTAAGGGGGGTCGCGGGAGGGAACACGCAGTATTTT. Protein product: CASSLRGVAGGNTQYF. Using reference TRBV7-8 and TRBJ2-3 for the parts outside the CDR3, the full variable domain is GAGVSQSPRYKVAKRGQDVALRCDPISGHVSLFWYQQALGQGPEFLTYFQNEAQLDKSGLPSDRFFAERPEGSVSTLKIQRTQQEDSAVYLCASSLRGVAGGNTQYFGPGTRLTVL.

The rearrangement uses TRBV7-2 and TRBJ1-2; 10 nucleotides agree with TRBD1. Germline CDR1 SGHTA, CDR2 FQGNSA. The CDR3 runs 16 residues. The J segment lost 0 bases and the V segment lost 5 bases, leaving 6 bases of the junction unmatched. This chain's CDR3 is CASSPTGTGANYGYTF. The CDR3 nucleotides read TGTGCCAGCAGCCCGACCGGGACAGGGGCTAACTATGGCTACACCTTC.

The J gene is TRBJ2-7, the V gene TRBV11-2, with 8 nucleotides matching TRBD1. The CDR3 has 16 residues. The V segment lost 5 bases and the J segment 3 bases; nucleotides outside the gene matches: 12. From germline, CDR1 is SGHAT and CDR2 FQNNGV. In DNA form, the CDR3 reads TGTGCCAGCAGCCCCATCAACCGGGACAGGAACTACGAGCAGTACTTC. The encoded protein is CASSPINRDRNYEQYF.

The rearrangement uses TRBV7-8 and TRBJ2-7, with 8 bases lining up with TRBD1. The CDR3 loop spans 17 amino acids. The V and J ends lost 0 bases and 0 bases, in that order; junction bases with no gene match: 7. Germline assignment: CDR1 SGHVS and CDR2 FQNEAQ. CDR3 region: CASSLAQGAKLSYEQYF. The CDR3 bases are TGTGCCAGCAGCTTAGCGCAGGGGGCGAAACTCTCCTACGAGCAGTACTTC. Supplemented by reference TRBV7-8 and TRBJ2-7, the full variable domain reads GAGVSQSPRYKVAKRGQDVALRCDPISGHVSLFWYQQALGQGPEFLTYFQNEAQLDKSGLPSDRFFAERPEGSVSTLKIQRTQQEDSAVYLCASSLAQGAKLSYEQYFGPGTRLTVT.

This rearrangement joins TRBV15 to TRBJ2-5; 7 bases fit TRBD1. This CDR3 is built from 14 residues. With V trimmed by 3 bases and J by 1 base, 2 bases remained unmatched. Germline assignment: CDR1 LNHNV and CDR2 YYDKDF (reference sequence). CDR3 sequence reads: CATSRTGPQETQYF. The DNA for the CDR3 is TGTGCCACCAGCAGGACAGGGCCCCAAGAGACCCAGTACTTC.

The chain carries TRBV5-1 and TRBJ1-3; TRBD1 agrees at 7 bases. CDR1 and CDR2 from the germline V gene are SGHRS and YFSETQ. J gave up 3 bases and V 4 bases, and 4 bases lay outside the gene matches. This CDR3 contains 14 residues. CDR3 DNA: TGCGCCAGCAGCCCGTGGACAGGTGGAAACACCATATATTTT. This encodes CASSPWTGGNTIYF.

The chain carries TRBV4-2 and TRBJ1-2, with 8 bases that match TRBD1. V lost 0 bases and J lost 4; bases outside the gene matches: 4. This CDR3 region has 15 residues. The germline V gene has CDR1 LGHNA and CDR2 YNFKEQ. DNA of the CDR3: TGTGCCAGCAGCCAAGACGGGACAGGTGGCTATGGCTACACCTTC. Protein product: CASSQDGTGGYGYTF.

The rearrangement joins TRBV27 to TRBJ1-1, with D possibly TRBD1 on 5 matching bases. V was shortened by 5 bases and J by 1 base, with 17 bases between the two germline ends. Germline CDR1 MNHEY, CDR2 SMNVEV (reference sequence). This CDR3 has 16 amino acids. The CDR3 DNA reads TGTGCCAGCAGTCCACCTTACAGGACGGGGAACACTGAAGCTTTCTTT. Residues: CASSPPYRTGNTEAFF.

The CDR3, as DNA: TGCGCCAGCAGCTTGGGGGTTAAGGACGGCGGGGAGCTGTTTTTT. Encoded protein: CASSLGVKDGGELFF. The chain is built from TRBV5-1 and TRBJ2-2; no reliable D call. The CDR3 is 15 residues long. The V and J ends lost 0 bases and 7 bases respectively, with 13 bases between them. The germline V gene has CDR1 SGHRS and CDR2 YFSETQ.